One sample yielded the 14 T cell receptor beta chains listed below, sequenced in a study of regulatory T cells in long-lasting Graves disease. Investigators prepared the TCR beta libraries by applying iRepertoire HTBI primers and Arm-PCR of CDR3 regions. TCRdb re-derived calls from the multiplex PCR reads in MiXCR, one entry per CDR3 protein. The data show 350,000 to 550,000 distinct CDR3 sequences, 14% to 15% seen once. Time point of the sample: newly diagnosed GD, antithyroid drugs for less than 3 months. Extracted PBMC RNA gave rise to the TCR library. This sample was also put to use in a study of T cells in Graves' hyperthyroidism and ophthalmopathy.

This material consisted of peripheral blood mononuclear cells (PBMCs), taken at new diagnosis, from a patient treated with antithyroid drugs. The source of these receptors is a woman aged 25 to 39 with Graves disease.

This clonotype was counted a few times. V and J are TRBV9 and TRBJ2-2; D remains ambiguous. Germline V gives CDR1 SGDLS, CDR2 YYNGEE. The CDR3 length is 15 residues. V lost 3 bases and J lost 6, with 15 bases in between. This CDR3 is CASSASRLPAGELFF. CDR3 nucleotide sequence: TGTGCCAGCAGCGCTTCTAGGCTTCCCGCCGGGGAGCTGTTTTTT.

This clonotype was recorded many times. This sequence joins TRBV6-2 or TRBV6-3 and TRBJ2-7; no clear D gene. V dropped 5 bases and J dropped 7 bases, with 21 bases sitting between them. Germline CDR1 MNHEY, CDR2 SVGEGT. The CDR3 has 15 residues. The CDR3 loop reads CASSRFISSLREQYF. CDR3 in DNA: TGTGCCAGCAGTCGCTTCATAAGTTCCCTCAGGGAGCAGTACTTC.

This clonotype showed up many times. The chain employs TRBV20-1 and TRBJ1-3; D call uncertain. Germline assignment: CDR1 DFQATT and CDR2 SNEGSKA (reference sequence). Trimming removed 5 bases from V and 3 bases from J, with 11 bases in between. CDR3 length: 13 residues. CDR3 amino acids: CSALSGNGNTIYF. The CDR3 DNA sequence: TGCAGTGCTCTATCCGGGAATGGAAACACCATATATTTT.

The chain carries TRBV9 and TRBJ2-1, with unresolved D. Germline CDR1 SGDLS, CDR2 YYNGEE. This CDR3 comprises 13 residues. Between the trimmed V and J ends, which lost 3 bases and 5 bases, there was a span of 9 bases. In nucleotides, the CDR3 is TGTGCCAGCAGCGCGTACGAGAACAATGAGCAGTTCTTC. This codes for CASSAYENNEQFF.

The chain recombines TRBV6-1 with TRBJ2-1, with TRBD2 identical over 8 bases. Trimming at V came to 6 bases and at J to 3 bases, leaving 13 bases not matched to a gene. Germline V gene lookup returns CDR1 MNHNS and CDR2 SASEGT. There are 17 residues in the CDR3. The CDR3 loop is CASRTQSGLAGYNEQFF. In DNA, the CDR3 is TGTGCCAGCAGAACCCAATCTGGACTAGCTGGCTACAATGAGCAGTTCTTC.

This clonotype came up many times. The CDR3 coding sequence is TGCAGTGGAAAGGGGCGCAATCAGCCCCAGCATTTT. Translated, it gives CSGKGRNQPQHF. V usage is TRBV20-1 and J usage is TRBJ1-5; D might be TRBD1 (5 bases). The V end lost 7 bases, the J end lost 2 bases, and 9 bases lay between the germline ends. The length of the CDR3 is 12 residues. Germline lookup yields CDR1 DFQATT and CDR2 SNEGSKA (reference sequence).

In this sample, this clonotype turned up a few times. V and J are TRBV4-2 and TRBJ2-7; D tentatively fits TRBD1 or TRBD2 (5 bases each). CDR1 is LGHNA, CDR2 YNFKEQ, per germline. This CDR3 contains 14 residues. V lost 0 bases to trimming and J lost 3 bases, with 9 bases between them. In DNA form, the CDR3 reads TGTGCCAGCAGCCAAGATGGGGGTTACTACGAGCAGTACTTC. Amino acid sequence: CASSQDGGYYEQYF.

This clonotype was detected many times. This chain uses TRBV2 with TRBJ1-5, with 7 bases aligning to TRBD1. The germline V gene encodes CDR1 SNHLY and CDR2 FYNNEI. Unmatched junction bases numbered 13, after V lost 2 bases and J lost 3 bases. The CDR3 extends over 18 amino acids. CDR3 nucleotide sequence: TGTGCCAGCAGTGAACTCGCTCGCGGGACAGCCTACAATCAGCCCCAGCATTTT. It codes for CASSELARGTAYNQPQHF.

This clonotype was seen at least ten times. The genes are TRBV25-1 and TRBJ2-3, with TRBD2 as a possible D gene (5 bases). Germline-derived CDR1 and CDR2 are MGHDK and SYGVNS. Between the trimmed V and J ends, which lost 5 bases and 1 base, there was a span of 10 bases. This CDR3 region has 14 residues. CDR3 sequence reads: CASSISGGTDTQYF. In DNA form, the CDR3 reads TGTGCCAGCAGTATCTCCGGGGGCACAGATACGCAGTATTTT.

In its sample, this clonotype was seen many times. The chain combines TRBV12-3 or TRBV12-4 with TRBJ2-3, with TRBD2 identical over 7 bases. V lost 6 bases to trimming and J lost 9 bases; unmatched junction nucleotides: 18. CDR3 length equals 16 residues. The CDR3 nucleotides are TGTGCCAGCAGATCCCCACTAGGCGGGAGTTCCGGGACGCAGTATTTT. As protein: CASRSPLGGSSGTQYF.

This clonotype was detected a few times. This could be a read error, since a much larger clone is one nucleotide away. The CDR3 region has the DNA TGTGCCCGCAGCACCCACCGGGGACTAGCGGGAGGTGGAGAGACCCAGTACTTC. Amino acids: CARSTHRGLAGGGETQYF. This rearrangement joins TRBV12-3 or TRBV12-4 to TRBJ2-5; 15 bases map to TRBD2. This CDR3 is built from 18 residues.

This clonotype was counted between two and nine times. This chain links TRBV20-1 with TRBJ2-1; a weak D match, TRBD1 (5 bases). V lost 6 bases and J lost 6, with 18 bases in between. This CDR3 is built from 14 residues. CDR1 is DFQATT and CDR2 is SNEGSKA in the germline V gene (reference sequence). The CDR3 protein is CSAEPPRRGNEQFF. Here the CDR3 DNA reads TGCAGTGCAGAACCCCCTAGAAGGGGCAATGAGCAGTTCTTC.

Many counts were recorded for this clonotype. The chain has TRBV6-2 or TRBV6-3 and TRBJ2-1; D is unclear. CDR1 and CDR2 from the germline V gene are MNHEY and SVGEGT. Trimming took off 0 bases at V and 0 bases at J, with 6 bases between the two ends. The CDR3 spans 15 residues. The CDR3 DNA reads as TGTGCCAGCAGTTACTCTCCCAACTCCTACAATGAGCAGTTCTTC. Encoded protein: CASSYSPNSYNEQFF.

In its sample, this clonotype was seen a few times. The V call is TRBV29-1, the J call TRBJ1-1, with 12 bases lining up with TRBD1. Germline values: CDR1 SQVTM, CDR2 ANQGSEA. After removal of 1 base from V and 8 bases from J, the junction contained 11 bases not matched to a gene. The CDR3 is made up of 16 amino acids. CDR3 in amino acids: CSVEGQWDRGLYEAFF. In DNA, the CDR3 is TGCAGCGTTGAAGGGCAGTGGGACAGGGGGCTGTACGAAGCTTTCTTT.